This T cell receptor beta chain was identified in a study of cytomegalovirus exposure and HLA in healthy donors. For the study at large: Clustering assigned 81% of the approximately 400 genotyped donors to the Caucasian-associated ancestry cluster.

The length of the CDR3 is 14 residues. Germline V gene lookup returns CDR1 SGHRS and CDR2 YFSETQ. V dropped 3 bases and J dropped 1 base, with 8 bases sitting between them. The study, taken as a whole, reports: Presence/absence analyses assumed roughly uniform sequencing depth across donors. It was confirmed in vitro that a few of the CMV-associated chains were specific for CMV antigens.

It was with 60 Vbeta and 13 Jbeta primers that the PCR ran. Profiling relied on immunoSEQ multiplex PCR, and the TCRdb table lists in-frame clones only, not all of them. The sample totals more than 70,000 clones. On this clone itself: Its antigen remains unknown.

This chain links TRBV5-1 with TRBJ1-3; no reliable D call. The sample taken for sequencing was PBMCs. This clonotype was obtained from a woman aged 60-70 years in good health and CMV-seronegative. This CDR3 is CASSWSNSGNTIYF. CDR3 coding DNA: TGCGCCAGCAGCTGGAGTAATTCTGGAAACACCATATATTTT. The full variable domain, its missing parts supplied by reference TRBV5-1 and TRBJ1-3, is KAGVTQTPRYLIKTRGQQVTLSCSPISGHRSVSWYQQTPGQGLQFLFEYFSETQRNKGNFPGRFSGRQFSNSRSEMNVSTLELGDSALYLCASSWSNSGNTIYFGEGSWLTVV.